These 2 T cell receptor beta chains were all obtained from the same sample, sequenced in a study of beta chain features in type 1 diabetes. Expressed TCRB transcripts were sequenced after all isolated RNA was converted to cDNA. Sequenced by immunoSEQ multiplex PCR; TCRdb stores in-frame clones only, minus some. The table shows about 150,000 clones, with 8.1% occurring only once. The specimen sequenced was central memory CD4+ T cells from blood. The receptor source for this set is a man between 18 and 35 years old in good health.

The V call is TRBV18, the J call TRBJ1-5, with D perhaps matching TRBD1 (5 bases). The CDR3 totals 14 residues. Germline lookup yields CDR1 KGHSH and CDR2 LQKENI. Between the trimmed V and J ends, which lost 6 bases and 1 base, there was a span of 10 bases. In nucleotides, the CDR3 is TGTGCCAGCTCCGACAGTGGGAGCAATCAGCCCCAGCATTTT. Amino acids: CASSDSGSNQPQHF. Using reference TRBV18 and TRBJ1-5 for the parts outside the CDR3, the full variable domain is NAGVMQNPRHLVRRRGQEARLRCSPMKGHSHVYWYRQLPEEGLKFMVYLQKENIIDESGMPKERFSAEFPKEGPSILRIQQVVRGDSAAYFCASSDSGSNQPQHFGDGTRLSIL.

The CDR3 reads CASSQDSYEQYF. CDR3 nucleotide sequence: TGCGCCAGCAGCCAGGATTCATACGAGCAGTACTTC. The chain links TRBV5-1 to TRBJ2-7, with D uncertain. V dropped 4 bases and J dropped 4 bases, with 9 bases sitting between them. The germline CDR1 and CDR2 sequences are SGHRS and YFSETQ. This CDR3 region has 12 residues.